These 14 T cell receptor beta chains were sequenced from one sample in a study of blood T cell repertoires in COVID-19. Using immunoSEQ multiplex PCR, the repertoire was profiled, and TCRdb retains in-frame clones only, with some absent. The table records hundreds of thousands of clones, approximately 83% of them present only once. The sequenced sample was peripheral blood. The origin of the receptors is a woman aged 30 to 39 who had recovered from COVID-19.

Comments on this clone: Other DNA sequences in the sample encode the same CDR3. The chain employs TRBV13 and TRBJ2-1, with 9 bases matching TRBD2. Losses at the gene ends were 5 bases for V and 8 bases for J; bases not matched to a gene: 10. This CDR3 spans 15 amino acids. Germline assignment: CDR1 PRHDT and CDR2 FYEKMQ (reference sequence). CDR3 amino acids: CASSLEAGGGYEQFF. CDR3 bases: TGTGCCAGCAGCCTTGAAGCGGGAGGAGGTTATGAGCAGTTCTTC.

The V gene is TRBV5-1, the J gene TRBJ2-1, with D perhaps matching TRBD2 (5 bases). Trimming took off 0 bases at V and 9 bases at J, with 7 bases between the two ends. The CDR3 consists of 12 residues. Germline CDR1 reads SGHRS; CDR2 reads YFSETQ. CDR3 in amino acids: CASSLDGSEQFF. CDR3 nucleotides: TGCGCCAGCAGCTTGGATGGGAGTGAGCAGTTCTTC.

The chain links TRBV2 to TRBJ1-5, with TRBD1 identical over 8 bases. Germline CDR1 reads SNHLY; CDR2 reads FYNNEI. There are 20 residues in the CDR3. Trimming cost V 4 bases and J 2 bases; bases outside gene matches: 19. The CDR3: CASSAQYPRGRSIGNQPQHF. Here the CDR3 DNA reads TGTGCCAGCAGTGCCCAATACCCCAGGGGGCGCTCAATCGGCAATCAGCCCCAGCATTTT.

The chain links TRBV25-1 to TRBJ1-3, with 9 bases lining up with TRBD1. The CDR3 has 15 amino acids. V shed 10 bases, J shed 4 bases, and the junction held 11 bases outside the gene matches. Germline V gives CDR1 MGHDK, CDR2 SYGVNS. The CDR3 DNA reads as TGTGCCACCGATTCTTCCGGGACAGGGGGAAACACCATATATTTT. Amino acids: CATDSSGTGGNTIYF.

The chain uses TRBV4-1 and TRBJ2-7; 8 bases agree with TRBD1. CDR3 length: 12 amino acids. CDR1 is MGHRA and CDR2 is YSYEKL in the germline V gene. Germline trimming cut 8 bases from V and 2 bases from J; bases unmatched to any gene: 2. This chain's CDR3 is CASGRGPYEQYF. In nucleotides, the CDR3 is TGCGCCAGCGGCAGGGGGCCCTACGAGCAGTACTTC.

The chain links TRBV29-1 to TRBJ2-7, with D maybe TRBD2 (6 bases). Trimming removed 7 bases from V and 5 bases from J, with 12 bases in between. The CDR3 sequence is 11 residues long. The germline gives CDR1 SQVTM, CDR2 ANQGSEA. CDR3 DNA sequence: TGCAGCGGAATGGAGGGGCACGAGCAGTACTTC. Its translation: CSGMEGHEQYF.

The chain carries TRBV2 and TRBJ2-5; D not resolved. V lost 2 bases and J 1 base, leaving 11 bases between the germline ends. The CDR3 loop spans 15 amino acids. The V gene's germline CDR1 is SNHLY and CDR2 FYNNEI. This CDR3 is CASSEPWPGQETQYF. In DNA, the CDR3 is TGTGCCAGCAGTGAACCCTGGCCAGGCCAAGAGACCCAGTACTTC. Full variable domain (remainder filled in from reference TRBV2 and TRBJ2-5): EPEVTQTPSHQVTQMGQEVILRCVPISNHLYFYWYRQILGQKVEFLVSFYNNEISEKSEIFDDQFSVERPDGSNFTLKIRSTKLEDSAMYFCASSEPWPGQETQYFGPGTRLLVL.

The chain links TRBV28 to TRBJ1-1; TRBD1 is a possible D gene (6 bases). The germline CDR1 and CDR2 sequences are MDHEN and SYDVKM. The V end was cut by 4 bases, the J end by 1 base, with 13 bases between. There are 15 residues in the CDR3. CDR3 DNA sequence: TGTGCCAGCAGTTGGACAGAGAACGCGAACACTGAAGCTTTCTTT. This encodes CASSWTENANTEAFF.

The chain combines TRBV15 with TRBJ2-7; possibly TRBD1 for D (5 bases). The CDR3 length is 14 residues. Germline-derived CDR1 and CDR2 are LNHNV and YYDKDF (reference sequence). Trimming took 1 base from V and 2 from J, leaving 9 bases between them. For the CDR3, the DNA is TGTGCCACCAGCAGAGGACAGTTACCCTACGAGCAGTACTTC. Amino acid sequence: CATSRGQLPYEQYF.

The chain joins TRBV9 to TRBJ1-3, with D unresolved. The CDR3 length is 13 residues. V lost 4 bases to trimming and J lost 1 base, with 6 bases between them. Germline lookup yields CDR1 SGDLS and CDR2 YYNGEE. The CDR3 DNA sequence: TGTGCCAGCAGCCCCTTTTCTGGAAACACCATATATTTT. Translated: CASSPFSGNTIYF.

The V and J genes are TRBV7-6 and TRBJ2-5; D is possibly TRBD2 (5 bases). CDR3 length: 14 residues. Germline-derived CDR1 and CDR2 are SGHVS and FNYEAQ. V gave up 4 bases and J gave up 0 bases, with 9 bases separating them. The DNA for the CDR3 is TGTGCCAGCAGCTCCGGGATTGACCAAGAGACCCAGTACTTC. Its protein product is CASSSGIDQETQYF.

This chain links TRBV19 with TRBJ2-1, with 12 bases lining up with TRBD2. The CDR3 has 17 amino acids. With V trimmed by 7 bases and J by 0 bases, 7 bases remained unmatched. Per germline, CDR1 LNHDA and CDR2 SQIVND (reference sequence). CDR3 sequence: CASNPSGRGGSYNEQFF. The CDR3 DNA follows: TGTGCCAGTAATCCTAGCGGGAGGGGTGGCTCCTACAATGAGCAGTTCTTC.

This clone has a handful of counts. In nucleotides, the CDR3 is TGTGCCAGCAGCTCCTTGGACAGGGGGCGGACTGAAGCTTTCTTT. It is translated as CASSSLDRGRTEAFF. V gene TRBV5-4 combines with J gene TRBJ1-1, with 11 bases fitting TRBD1. The J segment lost 5 bases and the V segment lost 3 bases, leaving 6 bases of the junction unmatched. The CDR3 has 15 amino acids. The germline gives CDR1 SGHNT, CDR2 YYREEE (reference sequence).

This chain joins TRBV7-9 and TRBJ2-7; 9 bases are a match to TRBD2. V was pared by 1 base and J by 5 bases, with 9 bases of the junction left unmatched. The CDR3 is made up of 16 amino acids. Germline values: CDR1 SEHNR, CDR2 FQNEAQ (reference sequence). The CDR3 sequence: CASSLVQTSGLDEQYF. The CDR3 bases are TGTGCCAGCAGCTTAGTCCAGACTAGCGGACTGGACGAGCAGTACTTC.